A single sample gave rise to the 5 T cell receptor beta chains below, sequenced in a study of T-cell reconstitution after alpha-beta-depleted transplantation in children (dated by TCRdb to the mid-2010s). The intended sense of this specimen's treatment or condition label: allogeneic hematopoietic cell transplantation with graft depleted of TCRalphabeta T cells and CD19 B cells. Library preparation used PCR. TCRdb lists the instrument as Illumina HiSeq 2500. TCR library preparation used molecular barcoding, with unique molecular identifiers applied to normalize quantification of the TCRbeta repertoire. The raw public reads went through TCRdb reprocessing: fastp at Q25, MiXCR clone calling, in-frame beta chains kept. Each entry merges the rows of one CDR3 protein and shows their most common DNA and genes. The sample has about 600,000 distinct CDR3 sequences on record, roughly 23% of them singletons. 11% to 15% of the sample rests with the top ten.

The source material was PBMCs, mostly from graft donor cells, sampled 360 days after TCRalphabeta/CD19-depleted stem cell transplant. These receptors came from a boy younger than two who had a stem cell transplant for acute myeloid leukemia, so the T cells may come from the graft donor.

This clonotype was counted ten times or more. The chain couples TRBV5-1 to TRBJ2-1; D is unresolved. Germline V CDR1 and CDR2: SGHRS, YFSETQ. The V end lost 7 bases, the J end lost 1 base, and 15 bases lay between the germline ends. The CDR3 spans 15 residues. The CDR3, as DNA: TGCGCCAGCCGCCCACCTGGTAGGTCCTACAATGAGCAGTTCTTC. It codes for CASRPPGRSYNEQFF.

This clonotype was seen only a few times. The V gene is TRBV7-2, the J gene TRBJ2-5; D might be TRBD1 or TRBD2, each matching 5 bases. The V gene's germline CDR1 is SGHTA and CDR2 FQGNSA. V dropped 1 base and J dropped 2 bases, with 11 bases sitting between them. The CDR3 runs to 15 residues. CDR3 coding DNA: TGTGCCAGCAGCTTAGAGCCGGGGCGGCAAGAGACCCAGTACTTC. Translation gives CASSLEPGRQETQYF.

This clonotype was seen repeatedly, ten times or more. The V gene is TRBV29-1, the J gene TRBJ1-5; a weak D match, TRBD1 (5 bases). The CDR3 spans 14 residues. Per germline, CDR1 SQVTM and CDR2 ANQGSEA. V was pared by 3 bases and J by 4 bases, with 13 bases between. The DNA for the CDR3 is TGCAGCGTTGAGTACGGGGACGGGAATCAGCCCCAGCATTTT. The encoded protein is CSVEYGDGNQPQHF.

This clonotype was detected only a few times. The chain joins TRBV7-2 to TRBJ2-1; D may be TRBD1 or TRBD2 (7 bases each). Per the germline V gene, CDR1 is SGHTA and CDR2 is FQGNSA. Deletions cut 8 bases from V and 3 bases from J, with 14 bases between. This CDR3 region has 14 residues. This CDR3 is CASGRGGSYNEQFF. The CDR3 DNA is TGTGCCAGCGGCAGGGGGGGCAGCTACAATGAGCAGTTCTTC.

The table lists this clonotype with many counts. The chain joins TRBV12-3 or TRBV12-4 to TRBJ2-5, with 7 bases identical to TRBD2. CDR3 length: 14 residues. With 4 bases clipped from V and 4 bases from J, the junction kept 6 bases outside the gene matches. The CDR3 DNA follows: TGTGCCAGCAGTTATCGGGGGGACGGAGAGACCCAGTACTTC. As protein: CASSYRGDGETQYF.